The table lists the clone carrying this T cell receptor beta chain with a count of one. The sample comes from a study of blood T cell repertoires in COVID-19. Study context: COVID-19 samples, acute and convalescent, were from the United States, Italy and Spain. PBMCs, B-cell-depleted T cells, or T cells provided the cDNA or gDNA that made up the material.

In the authors' methods: Amplifying reference gene primers gave estimates of nucleated cell counts. Data came from immunoSEQ multiplex PCR; TCRdb stores just in-frame clones and leaves some out. The V and J calls and clone size were taken over from that table, and D and trimming were inferred from the DNA. The sample lists approximately 300,000 clones, under 90% seen once, with roughly 5% in the top ten. Two negative PCRs, clearance, or symptom resolution had been documented for recovered Cohort 3 donors. This TCR derives from a man in his 60s who had recovered from COVID-19. Material: PBMCs or T cells enriched from blood (not recorded which).

The chain's CDR3 is CASSRPGGDSPLHF. In DNA form, the CDR3 reads TGTGCCAGCAGTCGACCCGGAGGGGATTCACCCCTCCACTTT. J is TRBJ1-6 and V is TRBV6-5, with D perhaps TRBD1 (5 bases). V was clipped by 5 bases and J by 8 bases, with 13 bases between them. The CDR3 length is 14 residues. Germline CDR1 is MNHEY and CDR2 is SVGAGI.